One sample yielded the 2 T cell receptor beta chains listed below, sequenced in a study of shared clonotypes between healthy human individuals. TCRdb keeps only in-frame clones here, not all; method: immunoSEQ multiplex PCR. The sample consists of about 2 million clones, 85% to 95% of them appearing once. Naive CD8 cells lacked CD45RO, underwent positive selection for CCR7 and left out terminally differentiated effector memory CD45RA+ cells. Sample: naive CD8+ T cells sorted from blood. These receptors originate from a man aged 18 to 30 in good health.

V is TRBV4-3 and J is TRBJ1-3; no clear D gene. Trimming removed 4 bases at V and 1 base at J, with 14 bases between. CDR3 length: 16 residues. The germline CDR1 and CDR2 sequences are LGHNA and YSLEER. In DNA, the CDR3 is TGCGCCAGCAGCCGCCTTCTTTTGGATTCTGGAAACACCATATATTTT. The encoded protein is CASSRLLLDSGNTIYF.

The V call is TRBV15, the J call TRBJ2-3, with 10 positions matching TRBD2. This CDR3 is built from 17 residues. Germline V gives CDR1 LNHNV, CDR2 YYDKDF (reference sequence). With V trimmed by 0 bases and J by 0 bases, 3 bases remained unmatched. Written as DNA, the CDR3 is TGTGCCACCAGCAGAGAGCCTAGCGGGAGTAGCACAGATACGCAGTATTTT. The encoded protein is CATSREPSGSSTDTQYF.